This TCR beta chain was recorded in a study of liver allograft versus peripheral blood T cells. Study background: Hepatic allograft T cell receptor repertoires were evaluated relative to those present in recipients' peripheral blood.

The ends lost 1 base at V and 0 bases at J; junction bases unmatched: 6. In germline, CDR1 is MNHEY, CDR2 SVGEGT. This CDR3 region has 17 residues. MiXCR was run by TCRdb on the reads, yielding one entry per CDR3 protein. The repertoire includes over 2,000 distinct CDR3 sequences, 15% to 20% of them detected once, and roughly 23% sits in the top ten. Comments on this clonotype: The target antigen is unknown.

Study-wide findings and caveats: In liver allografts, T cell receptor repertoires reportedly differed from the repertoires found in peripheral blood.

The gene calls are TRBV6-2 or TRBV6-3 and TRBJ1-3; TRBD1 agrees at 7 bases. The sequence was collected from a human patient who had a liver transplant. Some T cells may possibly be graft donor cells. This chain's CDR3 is CASSYYRGGFSGNTIYF. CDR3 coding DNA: TGTGCCAGCAGTTACTACAGGGGAGGATTCTCTGGAAACACCATATATTTT.